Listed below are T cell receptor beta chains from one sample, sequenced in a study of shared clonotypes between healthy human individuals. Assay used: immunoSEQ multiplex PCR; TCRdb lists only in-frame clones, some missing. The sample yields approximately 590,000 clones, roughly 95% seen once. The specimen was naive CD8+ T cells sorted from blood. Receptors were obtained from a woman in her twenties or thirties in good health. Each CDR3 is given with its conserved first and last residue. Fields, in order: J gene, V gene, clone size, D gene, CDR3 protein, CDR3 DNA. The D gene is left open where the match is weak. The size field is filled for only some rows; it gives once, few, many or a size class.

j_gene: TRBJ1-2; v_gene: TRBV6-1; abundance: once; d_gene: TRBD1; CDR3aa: CASRTPGGYGYTF; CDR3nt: TGTGCCAGCAGGACCCCAGGGGGTTATGGCTACACCTTC
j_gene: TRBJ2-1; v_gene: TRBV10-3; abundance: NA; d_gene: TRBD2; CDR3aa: CAISGVATSGSNEQFF; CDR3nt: TGTGCCATCAGTGGAGTGGCGACTAGCGGGAGCAATGAGCAGTTCTTC
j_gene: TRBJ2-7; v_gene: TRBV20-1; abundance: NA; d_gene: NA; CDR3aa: CSAPSLGEQYF; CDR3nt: TGCAGTGCCCCCTCCCTGGGCGAGCAGTACTTC
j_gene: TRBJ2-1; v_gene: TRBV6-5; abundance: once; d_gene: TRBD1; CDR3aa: CASSYFDRGNEQFF; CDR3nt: TGTGCCAGCAGTTACTTCGACAGGGGGAATGAGCAGTTCTTC
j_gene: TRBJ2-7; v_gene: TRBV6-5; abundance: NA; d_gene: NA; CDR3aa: CASKDSGPADEQYF; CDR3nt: TGTGCCAGCAAAGACAGTGGGCCGGCGGACGAGCAGTACTTC
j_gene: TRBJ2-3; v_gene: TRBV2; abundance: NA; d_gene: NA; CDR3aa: CASSEANRRDTQYF; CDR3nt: TGTGCCAGCAGTGAAGCGAACCGACGGGATACGCAGTATTTT
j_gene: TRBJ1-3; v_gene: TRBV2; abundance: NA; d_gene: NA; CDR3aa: CASSEKAGNTIYF; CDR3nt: TGTGCCAGCAGTGAAAAGGCCGGAAACACCATATATTTT
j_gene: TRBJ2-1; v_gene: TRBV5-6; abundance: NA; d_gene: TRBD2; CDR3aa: CASSFSLAGVSYNEQFF; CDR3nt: TGTGCCAGCAGCTTTAGTCTGGCGGGAGTGTCCTACAATGAGCAGTTCTTC
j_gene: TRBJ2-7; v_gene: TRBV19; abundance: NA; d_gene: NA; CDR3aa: CASQQGIGHEQYF; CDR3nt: TGTGCCAGCCAACAGGGAATTGGGCACGAGCAGTACTTC
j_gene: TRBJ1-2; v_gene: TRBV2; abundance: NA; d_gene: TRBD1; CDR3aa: CASSAGQGAPYSGYTF; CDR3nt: TGTGCCAGCAGTGCGGGACAGGGGGCACCCTATTCTGGCTACACCTTC
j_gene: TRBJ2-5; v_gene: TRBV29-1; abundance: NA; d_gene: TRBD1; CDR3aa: CSVEGQGRGETQYF; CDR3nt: TGCAGCGTTGAAGGACAGGGGAGAGGAGAGACCCAGTACTTC
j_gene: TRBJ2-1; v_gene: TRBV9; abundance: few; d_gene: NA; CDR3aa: CASSVGYNEQFF; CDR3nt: TGTGCCAGCAGCGTAGGGTACAATGAGCAGTTCTTC
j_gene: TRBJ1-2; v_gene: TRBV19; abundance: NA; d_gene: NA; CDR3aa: CASKSGGYGYTF; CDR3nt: TGTGCCAGTAAAAGCGGAGGGTATGGCTACACCTTC
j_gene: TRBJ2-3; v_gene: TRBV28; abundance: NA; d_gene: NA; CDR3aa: CASSLMAQTLTDTQYF; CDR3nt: TGTGCCAGCAGTTTAATGGCACAGACTCTCACAGATACGCAGTATTTT
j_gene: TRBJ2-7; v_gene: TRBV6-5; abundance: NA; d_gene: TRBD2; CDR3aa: CASRQTTSGSEQYF; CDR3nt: TGTGCCAGCCGCCAAACCACTAGCGGGAGCGAGCAGTACTTC
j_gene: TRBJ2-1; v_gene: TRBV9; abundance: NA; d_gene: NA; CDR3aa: CASSVDGRREQFF; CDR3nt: TGTGCCAGCAGCGTAGACGGCCGCAGGGAGCAGTTCTTC
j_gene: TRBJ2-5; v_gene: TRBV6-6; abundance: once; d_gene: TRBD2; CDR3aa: CASSYFGGDQYF; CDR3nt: TGTGCCAGCAGTTACTTCGGGGGGGACCAGTACTTC
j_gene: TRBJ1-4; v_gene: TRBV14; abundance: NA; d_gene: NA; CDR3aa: CASSQDWGGAEKLFF; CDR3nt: TGTGCCAGCAGCCAAGACTGGGGGGGCGCGGAAAAACTGTTTTTT
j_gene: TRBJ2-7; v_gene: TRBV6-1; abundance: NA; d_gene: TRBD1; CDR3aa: CASRPPGQGFHEQYF; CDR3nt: TGTGCCAGCAGGCCTCCGGGACAGGGGTTCCACGAGCAGTACTTC
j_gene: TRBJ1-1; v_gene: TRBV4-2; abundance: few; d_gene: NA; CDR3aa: CASSQGPQSSAFF; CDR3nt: TGTGCCAGCAGCCAAGGACCCCAATCCTCCGCTTTCTTT
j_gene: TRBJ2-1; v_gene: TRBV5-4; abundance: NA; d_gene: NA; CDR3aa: CASSLGFSNEQFF; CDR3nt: TGTGCCAGCAGCTTGGGGTTCTCGAATGAGCAGTTCTTC
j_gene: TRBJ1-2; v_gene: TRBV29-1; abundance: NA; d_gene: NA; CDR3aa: CSVEGNREEQYGYTF; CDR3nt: TGCAGCGTTGAAGGGAACAGGGAGGAACAATATGGCTACACCTTC
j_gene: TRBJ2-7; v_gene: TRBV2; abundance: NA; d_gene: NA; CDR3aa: CASSEVTPYEQYF; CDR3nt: TGTGCCAGCAGCGAGGTAACACCCTACGAGCAGTACTTC
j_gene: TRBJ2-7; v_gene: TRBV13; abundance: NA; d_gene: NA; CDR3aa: CASSLGATTYEQYF; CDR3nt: TGTGCCAGCAGCTTAGGGGCAACAACCTACGAGCAGTACTTC
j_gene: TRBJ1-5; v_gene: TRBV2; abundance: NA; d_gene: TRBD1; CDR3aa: CASSGQGKYQPQHF; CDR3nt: TGTGCCAGCAGTGGACAGGGGAAGTATCAGCCCCAGCATTTT
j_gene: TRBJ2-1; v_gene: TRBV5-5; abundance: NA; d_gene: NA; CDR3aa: CASSLWGSEQFF; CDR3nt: TGTGCCAGCAGCTTGTGGGGGAGTGAGCAGTTCTTC
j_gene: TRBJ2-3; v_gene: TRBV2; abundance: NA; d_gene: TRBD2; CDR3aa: CASSEMSLGTIWTDTQYF; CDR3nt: TGTGCCAGCAGCGAAATGAGCCTTGGGACTATCTGGACAGATACGCAGTATTTT
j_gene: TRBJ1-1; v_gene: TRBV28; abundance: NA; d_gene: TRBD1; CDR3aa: CASSGDRDSEAFF; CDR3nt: TGTGCCAGCAGTGGGGACAGGGACTCTGAAGCTTTCTTT
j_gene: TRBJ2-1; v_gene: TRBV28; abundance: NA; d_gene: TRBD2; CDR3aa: CASSRLAGGRDEQFF; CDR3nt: TGTGCCAGCAGCCGACTAGCGGGAGGTCGGGATGAGCAGTTCTTC
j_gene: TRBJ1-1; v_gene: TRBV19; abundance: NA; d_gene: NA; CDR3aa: CASSKSPVDTEAFF; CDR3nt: TGTGCCAGTAGTAAGAGCCCCGTCGACACTGAAGCTTTCTTT
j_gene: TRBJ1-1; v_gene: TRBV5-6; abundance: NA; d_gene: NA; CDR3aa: CASSLAEGITEAFF; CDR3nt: TGTGCCAGCAGCTTGGCCGAGGGAATCACTGAAGCTTTCTTT
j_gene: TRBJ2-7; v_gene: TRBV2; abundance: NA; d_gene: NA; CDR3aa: CASTTGQSLTYEQYF; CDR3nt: TGTGCCAGCACGACCGGACAGTCACTAACCTACGAGCAGTACTTC
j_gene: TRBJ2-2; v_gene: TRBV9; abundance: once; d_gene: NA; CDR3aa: CASSRPRGVGTGELFF; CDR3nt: TGTGCCAGCAGCCGTCCCAGGGGAGTTGGGACCGGGGAGCTGTTTTTT
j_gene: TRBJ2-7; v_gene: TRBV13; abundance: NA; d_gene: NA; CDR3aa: CASSLDSTHSYEQYF; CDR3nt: TGTGCCAGCAGCTTAGACAGCACTCACTCCTACGAGCAGTACTTC
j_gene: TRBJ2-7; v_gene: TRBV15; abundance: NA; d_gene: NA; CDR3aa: CATSRDQGGAYEQYF; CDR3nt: TGTGCCACCAGCAGAGATCAGGGGGGAGCCTACGAGCAGTACTTC
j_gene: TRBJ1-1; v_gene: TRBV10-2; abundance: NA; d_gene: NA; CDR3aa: CASRDVKNTEAFF; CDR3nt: TGCGCCAGCAGGGACGTAAAAAACACTGAAGCTTTCTTT
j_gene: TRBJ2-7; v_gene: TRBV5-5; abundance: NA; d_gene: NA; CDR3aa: CASSGMMTGDYEQYF; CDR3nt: TGTGCCAGCAGCGGAATGATGACAGGAGACTACGAGCAGTACTTC
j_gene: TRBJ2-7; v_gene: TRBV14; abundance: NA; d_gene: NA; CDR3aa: CARPPGHNYEQYF; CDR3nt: TGTGCCAGACCACCGGGACACAACTACGAGCAGTACTTC
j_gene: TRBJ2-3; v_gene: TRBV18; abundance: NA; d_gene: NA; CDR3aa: CASSPGQDRLTDTQYF; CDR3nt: TGTGCCAGCTCACCCGGCCAGGACAGACTCACAGATACGCAGTATTTT
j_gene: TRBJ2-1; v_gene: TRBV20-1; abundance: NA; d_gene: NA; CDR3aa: CSARLRKFF; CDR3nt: TGCAGTGCTAGATTAAGGAAGTTCTTC
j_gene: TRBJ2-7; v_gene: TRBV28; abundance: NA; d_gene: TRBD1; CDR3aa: CASVGTGGIYEQYF; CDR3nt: TGTGCCTCGGTAGGGACAGGGGGCATCTACGAGCAGTACTTC
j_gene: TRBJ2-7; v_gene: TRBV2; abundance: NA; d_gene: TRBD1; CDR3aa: CASSEEGPGQGTYEQYF; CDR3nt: TGTGCCAGCAGTGAAGAGGGACCGGGACAGGGGACCTACGAGCAGTACTTC
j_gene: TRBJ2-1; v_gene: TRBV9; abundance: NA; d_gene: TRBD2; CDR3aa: CASSVSLSSGGYDEQFF; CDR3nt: TGTGCCAGCAGCGTTAGTTTGAGTAGCGGGGGGTACGATGAGCAGTTCTTC
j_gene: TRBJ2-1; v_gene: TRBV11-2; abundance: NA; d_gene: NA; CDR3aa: CASSLIVQRAYNEQFF; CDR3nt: TGTGCCAGCAGCTTAATAGTCCAGCGGGCGTACAATGAGCAGTTCTTC
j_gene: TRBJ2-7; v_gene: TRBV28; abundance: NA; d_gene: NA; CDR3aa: CASSFTGSNYEQYF; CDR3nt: TGTGCCAGCAGTTTTACGGGTAGCAACTACGAGCAGTACTTC
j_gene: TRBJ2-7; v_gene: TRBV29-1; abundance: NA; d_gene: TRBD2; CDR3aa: CSAVLVREAGDEQYF; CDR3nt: TGCAGCGCCGTCTTAGTGCGGGAGGCCGGGGACGAGCAGTACTTC
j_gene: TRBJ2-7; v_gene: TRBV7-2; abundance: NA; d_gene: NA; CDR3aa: CASSFRQDSPTYEQYF; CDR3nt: TGTGCCAGCAGCTTCCGTCAGGACAGCCCAACCTACGAGCAGTACTTC